This paragraph covers one T cell receptor (beta chain) sequence. There are a few counts of this clone. Its recognized antigen is unknown. No clone much larger than this one lies a single base away; base qualities are absent. The data originate from a study of T cells in tumors and immune-related adverse events (dated by TCRdb to the early 2020s). Reading the germline V gene gives CDR1 SGHDT and CDR2 YYEEEE. Trimming removed 4 bases from V and 6 bases from J, leaving 13 bases between the germline ends. The CDR3 has 13 amino acids, counting the end cysteine and phenylalanine. The DNA shown is the 39-base CDR3, in frame from base 1. The TCR beta locus was amplified and sequenced with the immunoSEQ assay, yielding bulk TCR Vbeta CDR3 data. In the authors' own workflow: CDR3s were excluded if they were non-productive, were shorter than 7 amino acids, or did not start with C or end with F/W. Analysis was limited to specimens with at least 1000 reads, and clonotypes were defined at the amino acid level. To compute clonality, Pielou's evenness was subtracted from 1. To equalize library sizes, abundance-weighted random subsampling with replacement was performed 100 times so that 95% confidence intervals could be reported. The Morisita overlap index was used to quantify repertoire overlap, and for each specimen the top 40 clones were checked for overlap with the irAE. Sourced from immuneACCESS, this table was stored by TCRdb with only in-frame sequences that have V and J called. A share of the clones is absent; for the studies checked, an unresolved V gene accounts for under half, and the remainder has no known explanation. V, J and clone size are those of that table, while D and trimming were read from the DNA. The sample table holds around 5,000 clones, of which almost 65% were seen once. The ten largest make up under 6% of the sample.

The sample's treatment or condition label is to be understood as: nivolumab (PD-1 blockade) given before sampling. The DNeasy Blood and Tissue Kit was used to extract DNA from formalin-fixed paraffin-embedded specimens. Sequencing used gut tissue, obtained from a patient treated with anti-PD-1 therapy. This receptor chain uses TRBV5-6 and TRBJ1-1, with the D gene too uncertain to name. The receptor comes from a female donor with metastatic renal cell carcinoma. The CDR3 is CASSRPNRAEAFF. The nucleotide sequence reads TGTGCCAGCAGCCGACCTAATCGGGCTGAAGCTTTCTTT.